The 5 T cell receptor beta chains listed next were all sequenced from one sample in a study of Ad26.COV2.S vaccination and SARS-CoV-2 variants (dated by TCRdb to about 2021). The library was generated by the immunoSEQ multiplex PCR assay. TCRdb provides this immuneACCESS table in a form limited to in-frame rearrangements. Some clones are lacking; in checked studies, under half of them reflect an unresolved V gene, and why the rest are absent is not known. In all, the sample holds roughly 140,000 clones, and roughly 90% of those were seen once. Approximately 5% of the sample belongs to the ten largest clones. In the paper's terms, the time point label means: individuals recovered from natural SARS-CoV-2 infection. Sequenced material: peripheral blood, taken after recovery from COVID-19. All receptors come from a human donor who had recovered from COVID-19.

The gene calls are TRBV6-5 and TRBJ2-2, with no clear D. This CDR3 is built from 13 residues. The V and J ends lost 7 bases and 5 bases respectively, with 11 bases between them. Germline CDR1 is MNHEY and CDR2 is SVGAGI. The DNA for the CDR3 is TGTGCCAGCAACCCCCTGGGAACCGGGGAGCTGTTTTTT. Translating it yields CASNPLGTGELFF.

This clone was counted a few times. The V and J genes are TRBV11-2 and TRBJ1-2; D remains unclear. The CDR3 is 14 amino acids. The ends were cut back, 5 bases at V and 3 bases at J, with 13 bases in the middle. The germline V gene encodes CDR1 SGHAT and CDR2 FQNNGV. In nucleotides, the CDR3 is TGTGCCAGCAGCCGAATCGGAGCGGACTATGGCTACACCTTC. Protein sequence: CASSRIGADYGYTF.

The chain joins TRBV11-2 to TRBJ1-1; no definite D call. The germline V gene has CDR1 SGHAT and CDR2 FQNNGV. The CDR3 is 13 amino acids. The V gene lost 2 bases and the J gene lost 0 bases, with 4 bases spanning the gap. The CDR3 sequence: CASSLQVNTEAFF. CDR3 DNA: TGTGCCAGCAGCTTACAGGTGAACACTGAAGCTTTCTTT.

The chain links TRBV7-2 to TRBJ2-2; D gene ambiguous. Trimming took 2 bases from V and 7 from J, leaving 14 bases between them. The germline CDR1 and CDR2 sequences are SGHTA and FQGNSA. This CDR3 has 15 residues. CDR3 in DNA: TGTGCCAGCAGCTTAAAGGTCGCCTCGGTCGGGGAGCTGTTTTTT. Its translation: CASSLKVASVGELFF.

V usage is TRBV29-1 and J usage is TRBJ1-3; no clear D. With 6 bases removed from V and 0 bases from J, the gap between germline ends came to 0 bases. The CDR3 spans 10 residues. Germline V gene data show CDR1 as SQVTM and CDR2 as ANQGSEA. DNA for the CDR3: TGCAGCGTCTCTGGAAACACCATATATTTT. It codes for CSVSGNTIYF.